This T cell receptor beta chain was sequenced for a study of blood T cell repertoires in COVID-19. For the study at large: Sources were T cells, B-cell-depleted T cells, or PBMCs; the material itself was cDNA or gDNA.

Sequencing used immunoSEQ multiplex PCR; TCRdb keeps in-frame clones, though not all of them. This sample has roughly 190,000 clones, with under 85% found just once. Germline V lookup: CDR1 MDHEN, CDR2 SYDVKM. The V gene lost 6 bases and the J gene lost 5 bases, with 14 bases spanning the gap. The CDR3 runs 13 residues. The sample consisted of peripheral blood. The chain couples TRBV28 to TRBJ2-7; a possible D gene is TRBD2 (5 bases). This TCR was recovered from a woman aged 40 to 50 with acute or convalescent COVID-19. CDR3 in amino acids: CASSLLEIHEQYF. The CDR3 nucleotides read TGTGCCAGCAGCTTACTAGAAATCCACGAGCAGTACTTC.